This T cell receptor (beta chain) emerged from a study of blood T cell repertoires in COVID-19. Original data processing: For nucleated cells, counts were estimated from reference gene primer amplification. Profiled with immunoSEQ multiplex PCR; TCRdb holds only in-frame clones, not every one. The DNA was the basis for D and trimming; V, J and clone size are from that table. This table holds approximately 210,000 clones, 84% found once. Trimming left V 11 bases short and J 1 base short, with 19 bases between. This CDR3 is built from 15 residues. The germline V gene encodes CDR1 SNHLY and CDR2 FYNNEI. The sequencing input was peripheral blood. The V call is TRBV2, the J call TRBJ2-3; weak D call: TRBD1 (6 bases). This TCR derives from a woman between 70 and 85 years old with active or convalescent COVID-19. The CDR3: CAFQLQGLRTDTQYF. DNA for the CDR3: TGTGCCTTCCAGTTACAGGGTCTACGCACAGATACGCAGTATTTT. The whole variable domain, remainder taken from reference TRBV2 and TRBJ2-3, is EPEVTQTPSHQVTQMGQEVILRCVPISNHLYFYWYRQILGQKVEFLVSFYNNEISEKSEIFDDQFSVERPDGSNFTLKIRSTKLEDSAMYFCAFQLQGLRTDTQYFGPGTRLTVL.